The clone carrying this T cell receptor beta chain was detected once. Its antigen is not known. Profiling relied on immunoSEQ multiplex PCR, and the TCRdb table lists in-frame clones only, not all of them. The data show around 200,000 clones, 88% seen once. Combined were second doses at about 4 or about 12 weeks. These data come from a study of T cell responses to AZD1222 COVID-19 vaccine. Study observations and caveats: With two AZD1222 doses given, Spike-specific TCR breadth and depth both rose. Donor demographics were predominantly white British with a female majority; clonal diversity may be underestimated.

V was pared by 6 bases and J by 4 bases, with 4 bases of the junction left unmatched. Per the germline V gene, CDR1 is MNHEY and CDR2 is SMNVEV (reference sequence). CDR3 length equals 15 residues. The sequences come from peripheral blood, collected 28 days after the second AZD1222 dose. The chain has TRBV27 and TRBJ2-4; 12 positions agree with TRBD2. The TCR was taken from an adult who received the AZD1222 COVID-19 vaccine. This chain's CDR3 is CASSSGTSGKNIQYF. In DNA form, the CDR3 reads TGTGCCAGCAGCTCCGGGACTAGCGGGAAAAACATTCAGTACTTC.